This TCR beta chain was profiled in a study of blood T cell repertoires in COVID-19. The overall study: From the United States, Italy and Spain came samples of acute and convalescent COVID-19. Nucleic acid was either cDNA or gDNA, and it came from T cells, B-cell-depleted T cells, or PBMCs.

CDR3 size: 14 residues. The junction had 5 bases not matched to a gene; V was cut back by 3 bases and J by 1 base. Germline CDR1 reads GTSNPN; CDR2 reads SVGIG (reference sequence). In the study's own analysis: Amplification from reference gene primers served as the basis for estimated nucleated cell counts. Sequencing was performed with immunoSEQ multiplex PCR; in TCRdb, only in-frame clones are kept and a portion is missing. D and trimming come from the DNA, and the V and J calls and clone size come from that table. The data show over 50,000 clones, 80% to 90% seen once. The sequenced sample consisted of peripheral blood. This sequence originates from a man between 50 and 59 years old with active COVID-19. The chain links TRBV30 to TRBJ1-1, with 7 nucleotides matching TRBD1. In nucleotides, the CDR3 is TGTGCCTGGAGCCTATACAGGGGGAACACTGAAGCTTTCTTT. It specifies CAWSLYRGNTEAFF.